The 8 T cell receptor beta chains below were found in one sample sequenced in a study of cytomegalovirus exposure and HLA in healthy donors. Primers included in the PCR were 60 Vbeta and 13 Jbeta primers. Using immunoSEQ multiplex PCR, the repertoire was profiled, and TCRdb retains in-frame clones only, with some absent. There are approximately 110,000 clones in the sample; roughly 80% occur only once, and roughly a fifth lies in the top ten. The sequencing input was PBMCs. The receptors derive from a man aged 25 to 40 in good health and CMV-seropositive.

The chain recombines TRBV5-5 with TRBJ2-1; D remains ambiguous. V shed 0 bases and J shed 4 bases, with 11 bases lying between them. This CDR3 is 15 amino acids long. Germline CDR1 is SGHKS and CDR2 is YYEKEE (reference sequence). DNA for the CDR3: TGTGCCAGCAGCTTGGAATCAGAATTTTACAATGAGCAGTTCTTC. It specifies CASSLESEFYNEQFF.

In its sample, this clone was seen once. The rearrangement joins TRBV2 to TRBJ2-3; TRBD2 agrees at 8 bases. Germline V CDR1 and CDR2: SNHLY, FYNNEI. The CDR3 spans 16 residues. V was pared by 6 bases and J by 4 bases, with 12 bases of the junction left unmatched. CDR3 bases: TGTGCCAGCAGCCGGAGGAGCGGGAGCTTTTCAGATACGCAGTATTTT. This gives the protein CASSRRSGSFSDTQYF.

This clone has only one observation. This rearrangement joins TRBV6-5 to TRBJ1-2; D might be TRBD1 (5 bases). Germline values: CDR1 MNHEY, CDR2 SVGAGI. The CDR3 covers 15 residues. The V gene lost 0 bases and the J gene lost 0 bases, with 8 bases spanning the gap. The DNA of the CDR3 is TGTGCCAGCAGTTACTCACCACAGGCTAACTATGGCTACACCTTC. Translated, it gives CASSYSPQANYGYTF.

V usage is TRBV6-1 and J usage is TRBJ2-5; 9 bases are a match to TRBD2. Losses at the gene ends were 4 bases for V and 8 bases for J; bases not matched to a gene: 5. This CDR3 spans 13 amino acids. In germline, CDR1 is MNHNS, CDR2 SASEGT. In DNA form, the CDR3 reads TGTGCCAGCAGTGGGCTAGCGGGGTCAACCCAGTACTTC. Its protein product is CASSGLAGSTQYF.

V usage is TRBV5-1 and J usage is TRBJ2-1, with 8 bases lining up with TRBD1. Germline V gene sequence: CDR1 SGHRS, CDR2 YFSETQ. CDR3 length: 22 amino acids. Germline trimming cut 4 bases from V and 0 bases from J; bases unmatched to any gene: 24. CDR3 nucleotide sequence: TGCGCCAGCAGCCCCAGGGGGCAGGGGGCGTCTCCATTTTCTTTCTCCTACAATGAGCAGTTCTTC. It codes for CASSPRGQGASPFSFSYNEQFF.

The V gene is TRBV27, the J gene TRBJ2-1; 8 nucleotides match TRBD2. Germline lookup yields CDR1 MNHEY and CDR2 SMNVEV (reference sequence). This CDR3 is built from 15 residues. The V segment lost 0 bases and the J segment 7 bases; nucleotides outside the gene matches: 5. In DNA form, the CDR3 reads TGTGCCAGCAGTTTATCGATACGGGGGGGAAATGAGCAGTTCTTC. This translates into CASSLSIRGGNEQFF.

The table lists this clone with a few counts. The chain couples TRBV7-2 to TRBJ2-4; D is unresolved. Germline V gene data show CDR1 as SGHTA and CDR2 as FQGNSA. With 5 bases removed from V and 0 bases from J, the gap between germline ends came to 17 bases. This CDR3 region has 17 residues. The CDR3 sequence: CASSRGSDSLAKNIQYF. The CDR3 DNA reads as TGTGCCAGCAGCCGTGGGTCCGACTCTCTAGCCAAAAACATTCAGTACTTC.

The chain is built from TRBV7-8 and TRBJ2-3; D might be TRBD2 (6 bases). The length of the CDR3 is 17 residues. CDR1 SGHVS and CDR2 FQNEAQ come from the germline V gene. Trimming removed 3 bases from V and 0 bases from J, with 16 bases in between. CDR3 in DNA: TGTGCCAGCAGCTTGTTTATGGGAGCGGGTAGCACAGATACGCAGTATTTT. Residues: CASSLFMGAGSTDTQYF.